This passage covers 16 T cell receptor beta chains from one sample sequenced in a study of blood T cells in healthy people across ages. Next came a second PCR, run for roughly 6 to 11 cycles, which used a sample-barcoded 5' primer along with a J-beta primer mix. MiXCR, run by TCRdb on the 5' RACE reads, gives a single entry per CDR3 protein. The sample yields 600,000 or so distinct CDR3 sequences, roughly 30% seen once. Material: blood. The receptors shown here come from an elderly woman in good health.

This clonotype was observed at least ten times. The chain carries TRBV12-5 and TRBJ2-7; 8 bases map to TRBD1. Losses at the gene ends were 5 bases for V and 2 bases for J; bases not matched to a gene: 8. The germline CDR1 and CDR2 sequences are LGHNT and FRNRAP. CDR3 length: 15 residues. CDR3 coding DNA: TGTGCTAGTGGTCTCCCTCCGACAGGGGCCTACGAGCAGTACTTC. It codes for CASGLPPTGAYEQYF.

This chain joins TRBV29-1 and TRBJ2-7; 12 nucleotides align to TRBD2. The better agreement between TRBJ2-5 and the DNA end casts doubt on the J call. The CDR3 spans 17 residues. Germline CDR1 SQVTM, CDR2 ANQGSEA. The CDR3 coding sequence is TGCAGCGTTGCGCTACTGACTAGCGGGAGTGGACGAGAGACCCAGTACTTC. It specifies CSVALLTSGSGRETQYF.

In this sample, this clonotype turned up many times. The chain joins TRBV5-1 to TRBJ2-1; maybe TRBD2 (5 bases). The CDR3 sequence is 16 residues long. The germline gives CDR1 SGHRS, CDR2 YFSETQ. Trimming pared 0 bases from V and 4 bases from J, leaving 14 bases between. The CDR3 region has the DNA TGCGCCAGCAGCTTGGCCCCTAGCTTCCGGTACAATGAGCAGTTCTTC. This translates into CASSLAPSFRYNEQFF.

V and J are TRBV9 and TRBJ2-2; D is possibly TRBD1 or TRBD2 (5 bases each). Germline CDR1 SGDLS, CDR2 YYNGEE. V gave up 3 bases and J gave up 3 bases, with 18 bases separating them. The CDR3 sequence is 17 residues long. CDR3: CASSATTPGRYTGELFF. The CDR3 bases are TGTGCCAGCAGCGCTACCACCCCGGGACGGTACACCGGGGAGCTGTTTTTT.

V gene TRBV14 combines with J gene TRBJ2-5, with 10 positions matching TRBD2. Per germline, CDR1 SGHDN and CDR2 FVKESK. The CDR3 sequence is 15 residues long. Trimming removed 6 bases from V and 5 bases from J; junction bases left unmatched: 9. CDR3 nucleotides: TGTGCCAGCAGACCTAGCGGGAGTGGTACGGAGACCCAGTACTTC. Amino acids: CASRPSGSGTETQYF.

This clonotype was detected many times. This chain joins TRBV9 and TRBJ2-7, with TRBD2 matching 8 bases. Germline CDR1 and CDR2: SGDLS and YYNGEE. V was clipped by 0 bases and J by 3 bases; unmatched bases: 2. This CDR3 has 14 residues. As DNA, the CDR3 is TGTGCCAGCAGCGTAGCGGGGGGGGACTACGAGCAGTACTTC. It encodes CASSVAGGDYEQYF.

This chain links TRBV10-3 with TRBJ2-2; 7 nucleotides match TRBD1. CDR1 and CDR2 (germline): ENHRY, SYGVKD. The CDR3 is 15 amino acids. V gave up 7 bases and J gave up 3 bases; unmatched junction bases: 8. CDR3 loop: CAITPTGPDTGELFF. The CDR3 region has the DNA TGTGCCATCACCCCGACAGGGCCCGACACCGGGGAGCTGTTTTTT.

The sample holds one count of this clonotype. The junction shows a germline mismatch at one end, possibly a read error. The chain recombines TRBV7-8 with TRBJ2-5; D is possibly TRBD1 (6 bases). Germline-derived CDR1 and CDR2 are SGHVS and FQNEAQ. CDR3 length: 13 amino acids. The CDR3 protein is CASSSGQQETQDF. DNA of the CDR3: TGTGCCAGCAGCTCGGGACAACAAGAGACCCAGGACTTC.

This clonotype was counted at least ten times. The chain has TRBV5-1 and TRBJ2-3; TRBD2 aligns across 7 bases. The germline gives CDR1 SGHRS, CDR2 YFSETQ. J was trimmed by 3 bases and V by 0 bases; bases with no gene match: 7. This CDR3 spans 16 amino acids. The CDR3 loop reads CASSLGDLGRTDTQYF. DNA for the CDR3: TGCGCCAGCAGCTTGGGGGACCTCGGGAGGACAGATACGCAGTATTTT.

This clonotype was counted once. The rearrangement uses TRBV20-1 and TRBJ2-7; TRBD2 is a possible D gene (5 bases). The DNA end is more similar to TRBJ2-5, so the J call may be wrong. Germline values: CDR1 DFQATT, CDR2 SNEGSKA (reference sequence). The CDR3 has 13 residues. In nucleotides, the CDR3 is TGCAGTGCTAGGGACCCCTGGAGGGAGACCCAGTACTTC. This codes for CSARDPWRETQYF.

The V and J genes are TRBV27 and TRBJ2-4, with D perhaps TRBD2 (7 bases). Germline-derived CDR1 and CDR2 are MNHEY and SMNVEV (reference sequence). V shed 5 bases and J shed 7 bases, with 15 bases lying between them. The CDR3 totals 14 residues. The DNA of the CDR3 is TGTGCCAGCAGTCCCCGTAGGGGGGGGAACATTCAGTACTTC. Protein: CASSPRRGGNIQYF.

This clonotype was picked up many times. V gene TRBV7-9 combines with J gene TRBJ2-1; 8 positions agree with TRBD1. Germline CDR1 and CDR2: SEHNR and FQNEAQ (reference sequence). The CDR3 has 13 residues. V gave up 2 bases and J gave up 7 bases; unmatched junction bases: 1. The CDR3 here is CASSLQGANEQFF. The CDR3 DNA reads TGTGCCAGCAGCTTACAGGGGGCTAATGAGCAGTTCTTC.

As for this clonotype: A much more abundant neighbour one base away suggests this may be a read error. The chain employs TRBV30 and TRBJ1-2, with 7 nucleotides matching TRBD1. CDR3 length: 14 residues. The germline V gene encodes CDR1 GTSNPN and CDR2 SVGIG (reference sequence). V trimming: 3 bases; J trimming: 2 bases; junction bases outside the gene matches: 6. The CDR3 spells CAWRVMDRNYGYTF. The CDR3 nucleotides are TGTGCCTGGAGGGTAATGGACAGGAACTATGGCTACACCTTC.

About this clonotype: A much larger clone differs by one base, so this may be a read error. The chain joins TRBV4-3 to TRBJ2-7; possible D gene TRBD1, 6 bases. V was cut by 0 bases and J by 7 bases, with 13 bases left in between. The CDR3 contains 14 residues. Germline-derived CDR1 and CDR2 are LGHNA and YSLEER. The CDR3, as DNA: TGCGCCAGCAGCCAAGACACAGGGAGCAAGGAGCAGTACTTC. Translated, it gives CASSQDTGSKEQYF.

This clonotype was picked up many times. The chain carries TRBV5-1 and TRBJ2-1, with 8 bases aligning to TRBD2. The CDR3 length is 17 residues. V gave up 0 bases and J gave up 1 base; unmatched junction bases: 6. CDR1 and CDR2 from the germline V gene are SGHRS and YFSETQ. The CDR3 DNA follows: TGCGCCAGCAGCTTGGGGCGGGGGGCCTCTTCCTACAATGAGCAGTTCTTC. This gives the protein CASSLGRGASSYNEQFF.

This clonotype was counted at least ten times. This chain connects TRBV15 to TRBJ2-3; D remains unclear. Germline lookup yields CDR1 LNHNV and CDR2 YYDKDF (reference sequence). The V gene lost 1 base and the J gene lost 2 bases, with 7 bases spanning the gap. The CDR3 runs to 14 residues. The CDR3 nucleotides are TGTGCCACCAGCAGAGGTGGGAACACAGATACGCAGTATTTT. Residues: CATSRGGNTDTQYF.